This T cell receptor beta chain was identified in a study of blood T cell repertoires in COVID-19. Study overall: From the United States, Italy and Spain came samples of acute and convalescent COVID-19. PBMCs, B-cell-depleted T cells, or T cells were the source of the cDNA or gDNA that made up the material.

The V gene end was trimmed by 0 bases and the J gene end by 1 base; junction bases not matched to a gene: 4. From germline, CDR1 is SGHNT and CDR2 YYREEE (reference sequence). This CDR3 region has 15 residues. As handled by the study authors: Amplification from reference gene primers served as the basis for estimated nucleated cell counts. The repertoire was sequenced with immunoSEQ multiplex PCR; TCRdb's copy has only in-frame clones and lacks some. The V and J calls and the clone size are those of that table, but D and trimming were determined from the DNA. The data contain 200,000 to 250,000 clones, around 88% of them singletons.

The origin of this receptor is a man of 80 years or more with acute or convalescent COVID-19. The rearrangement joins TRBV5-4 to TRBJ2-7; 7 bases map to TRBD2. The sequencing input was peripheral blood. The CDR3 here is CASSLVGGESYEQYF. CDR3 sequence (DNA): TGTGCCAGCAGCTTGGTTGGGGGGGAGTCCTACGAGCAGTACTTC.